Sequencing of this T cell receptor beta chain was carried out in a study of control samples from healthy donors and cancer patients. Here immunoSEQ multiplex PCR was the method, and the copy in TCRdb shows in-frame clones only, minus some. The sample consists of under 200,000 clones, 96% of them appearing once. V gave up 4 bases and J gave up 10 bases, with 9 bases separating them. This CDR3 is built from 11 residues. The germline V gene has CDR1 SGHRS and CDR2 YFSETQ. V usage is TRBV5-1 and J usage is TRBJ2-1; D call uncertain. This clonotype originated in a woman aged 25 to 39 in good health. The sequenced material came from blood. The CDR3 is CASSSNREQFF. DNA of the CDR3: TGCGCCAGCAGCAGTAATAGGGAGCAGTTCTTC.